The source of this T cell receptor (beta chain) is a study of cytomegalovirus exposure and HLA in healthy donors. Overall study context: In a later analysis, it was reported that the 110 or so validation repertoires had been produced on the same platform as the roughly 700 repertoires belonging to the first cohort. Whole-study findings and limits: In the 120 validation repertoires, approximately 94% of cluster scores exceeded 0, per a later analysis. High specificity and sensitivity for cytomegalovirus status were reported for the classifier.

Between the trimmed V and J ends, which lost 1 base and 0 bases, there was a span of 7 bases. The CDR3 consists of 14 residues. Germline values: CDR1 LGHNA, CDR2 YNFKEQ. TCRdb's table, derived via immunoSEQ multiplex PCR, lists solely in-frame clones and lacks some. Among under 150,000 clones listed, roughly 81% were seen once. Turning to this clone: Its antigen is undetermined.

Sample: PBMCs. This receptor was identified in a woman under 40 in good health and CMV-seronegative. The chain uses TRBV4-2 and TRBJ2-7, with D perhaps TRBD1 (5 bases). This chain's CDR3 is CASSQGGSSYEQYF. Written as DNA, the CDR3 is TGTGCCAGCAGCCAAGGGGGCAGCTCCTACGAGCAGTACTTC.